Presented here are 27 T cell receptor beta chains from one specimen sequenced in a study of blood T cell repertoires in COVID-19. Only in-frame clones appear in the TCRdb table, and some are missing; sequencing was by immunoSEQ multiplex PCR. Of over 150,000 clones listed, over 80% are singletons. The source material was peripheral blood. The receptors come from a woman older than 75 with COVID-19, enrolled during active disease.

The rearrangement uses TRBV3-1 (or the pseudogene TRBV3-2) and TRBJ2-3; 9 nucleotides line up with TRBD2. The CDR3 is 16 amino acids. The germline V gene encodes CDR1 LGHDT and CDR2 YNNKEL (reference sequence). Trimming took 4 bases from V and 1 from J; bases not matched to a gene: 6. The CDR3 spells CASSPLAGPGTDTQYF. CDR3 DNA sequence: TGTGCCAGCAGCCCCCTAGCGGGGCCTGGCACAGATACGCAGTATTTT.

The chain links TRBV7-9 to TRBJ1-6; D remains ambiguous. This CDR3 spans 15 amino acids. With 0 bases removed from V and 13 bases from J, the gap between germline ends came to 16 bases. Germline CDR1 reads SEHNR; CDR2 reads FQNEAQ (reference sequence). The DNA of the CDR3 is TGTGCCAGCAGCTTAGCAAGTCGCGGCCAATCGCCCCTCCACTTT. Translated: CASSLASRGQSPLHF. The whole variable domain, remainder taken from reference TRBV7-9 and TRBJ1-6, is DTGVSQNPRHKITKRGQNVTFRCDPISEHNRLYWYRQTLGQGPEFLTYFQNEAQLEKSRLLSDRFSAERPKGSFSTLEIQRTEQGDSAMYLCASSLASRGQSPLHFGNGTRLTVT.

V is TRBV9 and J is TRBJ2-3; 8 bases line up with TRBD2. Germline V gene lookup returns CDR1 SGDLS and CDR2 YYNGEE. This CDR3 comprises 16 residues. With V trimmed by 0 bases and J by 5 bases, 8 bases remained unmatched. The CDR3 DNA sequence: TGTGCCAGCAGCGTAGACCTCGGGGGGGCGGGAGATACGCAGTATTTT. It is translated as CASSVDLGGAGDTQYF. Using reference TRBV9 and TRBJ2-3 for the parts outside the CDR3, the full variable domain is DSGVTQTPKHLITATGQRVTLRCSPRSGDLSVYWYQQSLDQGLQFLIQYYNGEERAKGNILERFSAQQFPDLHSELNLSSLELGDSALYFCASSVDLGGAGDTQYFGPGTRLTVL.

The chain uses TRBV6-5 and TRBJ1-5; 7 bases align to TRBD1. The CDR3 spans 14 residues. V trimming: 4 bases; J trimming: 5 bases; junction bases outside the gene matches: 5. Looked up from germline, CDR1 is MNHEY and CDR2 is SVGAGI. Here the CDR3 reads CASSSDRDYQPQHF. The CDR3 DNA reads TGTGCCAGCAGTTCAGACAGGGATTATCAGCCCCAGCATTTT.

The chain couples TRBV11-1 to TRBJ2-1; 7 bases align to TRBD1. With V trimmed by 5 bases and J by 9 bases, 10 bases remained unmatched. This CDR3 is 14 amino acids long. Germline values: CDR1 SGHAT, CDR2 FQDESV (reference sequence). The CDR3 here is CASSLDRHLVEQFF. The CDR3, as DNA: TGTGCCAGCAGCCTGGACAGGCACCTCGTTGAGCAGTTCTTC.

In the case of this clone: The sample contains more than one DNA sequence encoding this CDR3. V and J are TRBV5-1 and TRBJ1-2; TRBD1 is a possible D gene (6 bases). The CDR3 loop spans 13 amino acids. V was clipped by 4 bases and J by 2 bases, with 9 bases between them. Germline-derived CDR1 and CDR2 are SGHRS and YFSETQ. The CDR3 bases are TGCGCCAGCAGCCCAGACAGGAACTATGGCTACACCTTC. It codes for CASSPDRNYGYTF. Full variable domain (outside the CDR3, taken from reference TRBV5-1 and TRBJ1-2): KAGVTQTPRYLIKTRGQQVTLSCSPISGHRSVSWYQQTPGQGLQFLFEYFSETQRNKGNFPGRFSGRQFSNSRSEMNVSTLELGDSALYLCASSPDRNYGYTFGSGTRLTVV.

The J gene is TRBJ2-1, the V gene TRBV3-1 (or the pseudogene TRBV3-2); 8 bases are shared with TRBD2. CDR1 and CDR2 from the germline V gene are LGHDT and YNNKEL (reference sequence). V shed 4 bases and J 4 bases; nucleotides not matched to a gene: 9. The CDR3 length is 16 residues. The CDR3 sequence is CASSLNAGGGYNEQFF. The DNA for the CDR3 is TGTGCCAGCAGCCTTAACGCGGGAGGTGGTTACAATGAGCAGTTCTTC.

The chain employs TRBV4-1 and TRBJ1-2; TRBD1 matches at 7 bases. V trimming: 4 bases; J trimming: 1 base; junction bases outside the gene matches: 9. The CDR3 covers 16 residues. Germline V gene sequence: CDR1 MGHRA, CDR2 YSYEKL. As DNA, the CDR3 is TGCGCCAGCAGCCTACGACAGGGCGTTGGTAACTATGGCTACACCTTC. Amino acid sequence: CASSLRQGVGNYGYTF.

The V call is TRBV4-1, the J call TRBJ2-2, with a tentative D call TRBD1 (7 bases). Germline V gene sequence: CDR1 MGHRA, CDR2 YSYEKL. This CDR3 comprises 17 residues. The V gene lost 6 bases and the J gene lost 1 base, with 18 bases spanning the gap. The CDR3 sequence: CASRRDSLNLNTGELFF. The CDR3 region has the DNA TGCGCCAGCAGGCGGGACAGCCTGAACTTGAACACCGGGGAGCTGTTTTTT.

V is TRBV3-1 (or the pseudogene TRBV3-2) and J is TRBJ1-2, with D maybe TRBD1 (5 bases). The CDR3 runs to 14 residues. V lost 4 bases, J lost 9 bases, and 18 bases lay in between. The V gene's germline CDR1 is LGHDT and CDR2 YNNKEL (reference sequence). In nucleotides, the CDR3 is TGTGCCAGCAGCCCCTCGACAGTAGGCCACCGCTACACCTTC. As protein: CASSPSTVGHRYTF.

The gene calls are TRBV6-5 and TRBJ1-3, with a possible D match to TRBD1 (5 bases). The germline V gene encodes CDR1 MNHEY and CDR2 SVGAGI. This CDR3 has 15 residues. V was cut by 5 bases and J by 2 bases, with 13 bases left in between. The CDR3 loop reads CASSTPDSPGNTIYF. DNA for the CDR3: TGTGCCAGCAGTACTCCCGACAGTCCTGGAAACACCATATATTTT.

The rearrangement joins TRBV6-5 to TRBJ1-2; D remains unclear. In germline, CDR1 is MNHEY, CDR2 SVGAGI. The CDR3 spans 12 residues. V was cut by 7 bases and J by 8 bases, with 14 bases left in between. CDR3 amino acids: CASTPGGYGYTF. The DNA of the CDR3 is TGTGCCAGCACCCCCGGCGGGTACGGCTACACCTTC.

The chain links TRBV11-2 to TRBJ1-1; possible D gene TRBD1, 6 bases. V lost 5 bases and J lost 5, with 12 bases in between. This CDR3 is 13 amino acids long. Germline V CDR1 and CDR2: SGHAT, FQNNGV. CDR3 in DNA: TGTGCCAGCAGCCAACAGGGCCGGACTGAAGCTTTCTTT. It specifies CASSQQGRTEAFF.

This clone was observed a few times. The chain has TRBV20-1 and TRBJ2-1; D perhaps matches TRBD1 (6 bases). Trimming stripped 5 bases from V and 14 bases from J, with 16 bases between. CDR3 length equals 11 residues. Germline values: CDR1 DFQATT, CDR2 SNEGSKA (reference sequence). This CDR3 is CSALDSHTEFF. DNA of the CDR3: TGCAGTGCTCTGGACAGCCATACAGAGTTCTTC.

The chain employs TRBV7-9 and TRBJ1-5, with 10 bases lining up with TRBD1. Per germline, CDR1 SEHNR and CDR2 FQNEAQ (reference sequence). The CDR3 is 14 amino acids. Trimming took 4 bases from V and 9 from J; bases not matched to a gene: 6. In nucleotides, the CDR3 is TGTGCCAGCAGCTCTGGGACAGGGGAGCGGCCCCAGCATTTT. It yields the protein CASSSGTGERPQHF.

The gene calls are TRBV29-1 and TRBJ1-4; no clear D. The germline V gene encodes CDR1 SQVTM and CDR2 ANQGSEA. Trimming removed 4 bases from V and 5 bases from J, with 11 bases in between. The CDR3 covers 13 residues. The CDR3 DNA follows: TGCAGCGTTGGGATACAGCAAAATGAAAAACTGTTTTTT. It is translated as CSVGIQQNEKLFF.

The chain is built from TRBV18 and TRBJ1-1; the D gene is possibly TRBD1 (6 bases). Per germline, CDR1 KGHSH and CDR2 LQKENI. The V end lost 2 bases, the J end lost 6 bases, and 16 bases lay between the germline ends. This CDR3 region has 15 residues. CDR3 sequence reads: CASSPARGTLAEAFF. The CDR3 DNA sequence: TGTGCCAGCTCACCAGCGAGGGGGACCTTGGCTGAAGCTTTCTTT.

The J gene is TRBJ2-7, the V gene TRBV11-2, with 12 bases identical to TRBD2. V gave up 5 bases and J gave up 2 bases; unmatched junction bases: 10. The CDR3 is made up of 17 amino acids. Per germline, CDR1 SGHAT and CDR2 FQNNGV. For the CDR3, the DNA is TGTGCCAGCAGCCCCACTAGCGGGGGGCCCGCTCCCTACGAGCAGTACTTC. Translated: CASSPTSGGPAPYEQYF.

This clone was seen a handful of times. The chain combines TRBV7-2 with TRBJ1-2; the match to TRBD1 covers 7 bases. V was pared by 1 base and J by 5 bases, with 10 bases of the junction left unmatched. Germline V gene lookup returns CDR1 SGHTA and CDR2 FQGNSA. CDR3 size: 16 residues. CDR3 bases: TGTGCCAGCAGCTTAGATGGGACAGCCTCTTCTTATGGCTACACCTTC. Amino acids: CASSLDGTASSYGYTF.

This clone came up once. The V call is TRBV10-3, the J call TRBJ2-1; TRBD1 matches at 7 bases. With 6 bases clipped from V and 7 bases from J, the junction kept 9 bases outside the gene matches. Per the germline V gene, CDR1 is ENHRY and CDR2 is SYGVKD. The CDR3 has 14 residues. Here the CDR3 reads CAIRPWDSKNEQFF. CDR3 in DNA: TGTGCCATCAGACCATGGGACAGTAAGAATGAGCAGTTCTTC.

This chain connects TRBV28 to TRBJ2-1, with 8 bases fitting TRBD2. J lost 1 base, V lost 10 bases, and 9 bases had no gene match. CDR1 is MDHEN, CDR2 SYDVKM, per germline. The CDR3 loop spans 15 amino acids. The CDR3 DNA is TGTGCCACCTCGGGGGGGGGCGCGTCCTACAATGAGCAGTTCTTC. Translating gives CATSGGGASYNEQFF.

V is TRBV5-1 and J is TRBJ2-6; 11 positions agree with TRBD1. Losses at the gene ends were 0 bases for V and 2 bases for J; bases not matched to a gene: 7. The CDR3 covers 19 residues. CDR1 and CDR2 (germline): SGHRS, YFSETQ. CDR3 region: CASSLDGQGAGTGANVLTF. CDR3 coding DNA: TGCGCCAGCAGCTTGGATGGACAGGGGGCGGGAACTGGGGCCAACGTCCTGACTTTC.

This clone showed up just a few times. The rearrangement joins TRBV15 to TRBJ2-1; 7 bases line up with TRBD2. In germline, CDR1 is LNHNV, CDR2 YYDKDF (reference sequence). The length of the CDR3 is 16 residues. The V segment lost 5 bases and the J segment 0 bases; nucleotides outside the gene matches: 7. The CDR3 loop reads CATSDRRESSYNEQFF. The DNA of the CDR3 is TGTGCCACCAGCGACCGGCGGGAGAGCTCCTACAATGAGCAGTTCTTC.

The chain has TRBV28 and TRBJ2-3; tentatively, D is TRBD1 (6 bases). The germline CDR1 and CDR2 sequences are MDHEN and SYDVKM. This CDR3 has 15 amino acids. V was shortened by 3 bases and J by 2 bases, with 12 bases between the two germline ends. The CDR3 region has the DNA TGTGCCAGCAGTTTTCTCAGGGGAGTCACAGATACGCAGTATTTT. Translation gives CASSFLRGVTDTQYF.

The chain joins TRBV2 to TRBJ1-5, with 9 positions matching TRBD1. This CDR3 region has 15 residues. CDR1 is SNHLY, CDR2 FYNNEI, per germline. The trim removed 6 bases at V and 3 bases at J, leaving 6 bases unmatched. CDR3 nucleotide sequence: TGTGCCAGCAGGGCCGGGACAGGGCCCAATCAGCCCCAGCATTTT. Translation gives CASRAGTGPNQPQHF.

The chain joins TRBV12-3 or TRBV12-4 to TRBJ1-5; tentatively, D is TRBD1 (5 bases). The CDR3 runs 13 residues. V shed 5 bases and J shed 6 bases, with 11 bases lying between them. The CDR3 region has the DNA TGTGCCAGCAGTCTGGGGCCCATTCAGCCCCAGCATTTT. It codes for CASSLGPIQPQHF.

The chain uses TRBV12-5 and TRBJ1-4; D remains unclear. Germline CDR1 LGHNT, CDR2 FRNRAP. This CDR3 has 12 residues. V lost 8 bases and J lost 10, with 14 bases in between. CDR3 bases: TGTGCTAGTTCGGGGTCCGAGGGAAAACTGTTTTTT. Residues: CASSGSEGKLFF. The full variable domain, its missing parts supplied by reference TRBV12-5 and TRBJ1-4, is DARVTQTPRHKVTEMGQEVTMRCQPILGHNTVFWYRQTMMQGLELLAYFRNRAPLDDSGMPKDRFSAEMPDATLATLKIQPSEPRDSAVYFCASSGSEGKLFFGSGTQLSVL.